A single sample gave rise to the 20 T cell receptor beta chains below, sequenced in a study of blood T cells in healthy people across ages. Primers used in a second PCR of about 7 to 11 cycles were a sample-barcoded 5' primer and a J-beta primer mix. TCRdb redid the calling of the 5' RACE reads with MiXCR, one entry per CDR3 protein. The sample consists of under 2 million distinct CDR3 sequences, 30% to 35% of them appearing once. The sample consisted of blood. The origin of the receptors is a woman younger than 45 in good health.

This clonotype turned up a few times. Just one base apart from a much larger clone, this may be a read error. The chain links TRBV3-1 to TRBJ2-1, with 7 bases lining up with TRBD2. The trim removed 1 base at V and 7 bases at J, leaving 4 bases unmatched. The CDR3 extends over 14 amino acids. Germline CDR1 is LGHDT and CDR2 is YNNKEL (reference sequence). The CDR3 is CASSQGSSGNEQFF. The CDR3 coding sequence is TGTGCCAGCAGCCAAGGGTCTAGCGGAAATGAGCAGTTCTTC.

The chain joins TRBV2 to TRBJ2-5, with 9 bases identical to TRBD1. The germline V gene has CDR1 SNHLY and CDR2 FYNNEI. The CDR3 sequence is 14 residues long. V lost 11 bases, J lost 5 bases, and 12 bases stayed unmatched. In DNA form, the CDR3 reads TGTGCCCAAGACCGGGACAGGGCATCGGAGACCCAGTACTTC. The encoded protein is CAQDRDRASETQYF.

This clonotype was observed many times. The chain employs TRBV29-1 and TRBJ2-3; weak D call: TRBD2 (6 bases). The CDR3 is 15 amino acids. Germline assignment: CDR1 SQVTM and CDR2 ANQGSEA. V was shortened by 8 bases and J by 0 bases, with 18 bases between the two germline ends. The CDR3: CSLTRPGGSTDTQYF. For the CDR3, the DNA is TGCAGCCTCACCCGGCCAGGAGGGAGCACAGATACGCAGTATTTT.

The chain carries TRBV5-1 and TRBJ2-5; 11 nucleotides match TRBD2. Germline V gives CDR1 SGHRS, CDR2 YFSETQ. V trimming: 4 bases; J trimming: 3 bases; junction bases outside the gene matches: 8. This CDR3 comprises 16 residues. The CDR3 DNA sequence: TGCGCCAGCAGCACAACTAGCGGGGGTTTAGAAGAGACCCAGTACTTC. It is translated as CASSTTSGGLEETQYF.

This clonotype came up many times. This chain joins TRBV7-9 and TRBJ2-5; D gene ambiguous. The V and J ends lost 1 base and 2 bases respectively, with 11 bases between them. The germline V gene encodes CDR1 SEHNR and CDR2 FQNEAQ (reference sequence). The CDR3 is 15 residues long. CDR3 DNA sequence: TGTGCCAGCAGCTTAGGAGGACGGATTCAAGAGACCCAGTACTTC. It translates to CASSLGGRIQETQYF.

This clonotype was counted between two and nine times. The V and J genes are TRBV9 and TRBJ1-3, with D possibly being TRBD1 (6 bases). CDR1 is SGDLS, CDR2 YYNGEE, per germline. The CDR3 length is 14 residues. V was trimmed by 3 bases and J by 0 bases, leaving 7 bases between them. Here the CDR3 reads CASSAGHSGNTIYF. The CDR3 DNA sequence: TGTGCCAGCAGCGCGGGACACTCTGGAAACACCATATATTTT.

This clonotype has more than one count but fewer than ten. This rearrangement joins TRBV2 to TRBJ2-7; 7 positions agree with TRBD1. The CDR3 totals 13 residues. CDR1 and CDR2 (germline): SNHLY, FYNNEI. With 4 bases clipped from V and 5 bases from J, the junction kept 5 bases outside the gene matches. The CDR3 nucleotides read TGTGCCAGCAGTGTTAACAGGGGAAACGAGCAGTACTTC. This sequence encodes CASSVNRGNEQYF.

This clonotype was counted a few times. The rearrangement links TRBV5-1 to TRBJ1-5; 7 nucleotides match TRBD1. The CDR3 covers 16 residues. V dropped 2 bases and J dropped 0; count of bases not matched to a gene: 5. Looked up from germline, CDR1 is SGHRS and CDR2 is YFSETQ. For the CDR3, the DNA is TGCGCCAGCAGCTTCGGGGACAGAGATAGCAATCAGCCCCAGCATTTT. This gives the protein CASSFGDRDSNQPQHF.

The gene calls are TRBV7-2 and TRBJ2-1; D call uncertain. Germline V gene sequence: CDR1 SGHTA, CDR2 FQGNSA. CDR3 length: 13 amino acids. Trimming removed 5 bases at V and 13 bases at J, with 18 bases between. CDR3 loop: CASSPQFRETQFF. In DNA, the CDR3 is TGTGCCAGCAGCCCACAATTTCGAGAGACCCAGTTCTTC.

The chain combines TRBV4-2 with TRBJ2-7; D call uncertain. The CDR3 is 15 amino acids. V shed 1 base and J shed 0 bases, with 10 bases lying between them. Germline-derived CDR1 and CDR2 are LGHNA and YNFKEQ. The CDR3 is CASSQGKASSYEQYF. The CDR3 DNA follows: TGTGCCAGCAGCCAAGGGAAAGCGAGCTCCTACGAGCAGTACTTC.

The chain combines TRBV28 with TRBJ2-3; possible D gene TRBD1, 6 bases. Germline loops: CDR1 MDHEN, CDR2 SYDVKM. The CDR3 consists of 15 residues. V was shortened by 5 bases and J by 1 base, with 13 bases between the two germline ends. In DNA, the CDR3 is TGTGCCAGCAGTCTCACAGGGTCCCGCACAGATACGCAGTATTTT. This codes for CASSLTGSRTDTQYF.

The chain recombines TRBV7-7 with TRBJ2-5, with D unresolved. Between the trimmed V and J ends, which lost 1 base and 0 bases, there was a span of 6 bases. Germline CDR1 reads SSHAT; CDR2 reads FNYEAQ (reference sequence). The CDR3 runs to 14 residues. The DNA for the CDR3 is TGTGCCAGCAGCTTAGACCCAAACCAAGAGACCCAGTACTTC. Protein sequence: CASSLDPNQETQYF.

The chain joins TRBV15 to TRBJ2-3; no clear D gene. This CDR3 is built from 14 residues. In germline, CDR1 is LNHNV, CDR2 YYDKDF (reference sequence). V was clipped by 5 bases and J by 0 bases, with 9 bases between them. CDR3 loop: CATSFPASTDTQYF. The CDR3 coding sequence is TGTGCCACCAGCTTCCCGGCTAGCACAGATACGCAGTATTTT.

The rearrangement uses TRBV6-1 and TRBJ2-1, with 8 bases that match TRBD1. The CDR3 has 14 residues. The V gene end was trimmed by 6 bases and the J gene end by 6 bases; junction bases not matched to a gene: 7. Germline V CDR1 and CDR2: MNHNS, SASEGT. CDR3 bases: TGTGCCAGCAGCAGGCAGGGGGCTACCAATGAGCAGTTCTTC. Its translation: CASSRQGATNEQFF.

This clonotype was detected many times. The rearrangement joins TRBV7-3 to TRBJ2-5; 8 bases match TRBD2. The J call may not be correct, given that the DNA end is closer to TRBJ2-7. This CDR3 region has 14 residues. CDR1 is SGHTA, CDR2 FQGTGA, per germline. The CDR3 coding sequence is TGTGCCAGCAGCTTAAACGGGGGGGTCAACGAGCAGTACTTC. This codes for CASSLNGGVNEQYF.

A remark on this clonotype: Sequence at one end of the junction differs from germline and may be a read error. The chain carries TRBV27 and TRBJ2-3; 10 bases fit TRBD2. Germline V gene lookup returns CDR1 MNHEY and CDR2 SMNVEV (reference sequence). The CDR3 totals 17 residues. The CDR3 nucleotides are TGTGCCAGCAGTTTAAGGACTAGCGGAGTTGGGCCAGATGCGCAGTATTTT. Translation: CASSLRTSGVGPDAQYF.

The rearrangement links TRBV20-1 to TRBJ2-2, with 8 bases that match TRBD2. The J segment lost 2 bases and the V segment lost 3 bases, leaving 2 bases of the junction unmatched. The length of the CDR3 is 14 residues. Germline CDR1 and CDR2: DFQATT and SNEGSKA (reference sequence). This chain's CDR3 is CSASGRANTGELFF. The CDR3 region has the DNA TGCAGTGCTAGCGGGAGGGCCAACACCGGGGAGCTGTTTTTT.

To note about this clonotype: A junction boundary mismatches the germline segment, possibly from a read error. V and J are TRBV7-9 and TRBJ2-7; the D is unclear. CDR1 is SEHNR, CDR2 FQNEAQ, per germline (reference sequence). The CDR3 contains 14 residues. The CDR3, as DNA: TGTGCCGGCAGAGGCTCCTGGGGTTCCTACGAGCAGTACTTC. It yields the protein CAGRGSWGSYEQYF.

This clonotype was counted between two and nine times. This chain joins TRBV28 and TRBJ2-3; D not certain. The germline V and J ends were trimmed by 7 bases and 2 bases, with 16 bases remaining between them. There are 15 residues in the CDR3. CDR1 is MDHEN, CDR2 SYDVKM, per germline. The CDR3 region has the DNA TGTGCCAGCATATCCACTGGGCAGTACACAGATACGCAGTATTTT. This encodes CASISTGQYTDTQYF.

The chain has TRBV7-3 and TRBJ2-5, with 8 nucleotides matching TRBD2. CDR1 and CDR2 (germline): SGHTA, FQGTGA. This CDR3 contains 14 residues. Trimming removed 1 base from V and 5 bases from J; junction bases left unmatched: 3. The CDR3 is CASSLKSGGETQYF. Written as DNA, the CDR3 is TGTGCCAGCAGCTTAAAGTCGGGAGGGGAGACCCAGTACTTC.